The present entry profiles one T cell receptor (beta chain) with its context. The sample originates from a study of blood T cell repertoires in COVID-19. The method was immunoSEQ multiplex PCR; TCRdb's version includes in-frame clones alone and lacks a portion of them. The sample has about 260,000 clones; about nine tenths are singletons. The specimen was peripheral blood. The receptor was derived from a woman aged 35 to 49 with acute or convalescent COVID-19.

In DNA form, the CDR3 reads TGCGCCAGCAGCCAAGAAGAGGGGAGGCGCAATCAGCCCCAGCATTTT. Encoded protein: CASSQEEGRRNQPQHF. The chain uses TRBV4-1 and TRBJ1-5; TRBD1 is a possible D gene (5 bases). The CDR3 sequence is 16 residues long. Trimming took off 0 bases at V and 2 bases at J, with 11 bases between the two ends. Germline CDR1 MGHRA, CDR2 YSYEKL.